Below, one TCR beta chain is given with its context. The sample is drawn from a study of blood T cell repertoires in COVID-19. Under the authors' procedure: The assay estimated nucleated cells by amplifying reference gene primers. Produced via immunoSEQ multiplex PCR; TCRdb's table is partial and in-frame only. V, J and clone size derive from that table, while D and trimming were established from the DNA sequence. The sample comprises tens of thousands of clones, 80% of which are singletons, and more than 4% rests with the top ten. V was pared by 1 base and J by 5 bases, with 12 bases between. The CDR3 covers 14 residues. CDR1 and CDR2 (germline): LGHNA, YSLEER.

This chain connects TRBV4-3 to TRBJ2-7; a possible D gene is TRBD2 (5 bases). The receptor comes from a woman between 65 and 79 years old with acute or convalescent COVID-19. Specimen: peripheral blood. The CDR3 coding sequence is TGCGCCAGCAGCCAAGGAGGGAAGAACGACGAGCAGTACTTC. It yields the protein CASSQGGKNDEQYF.